This TCR beta chain was sequenced during a study of cytomegalovirus exposure and HLA in healthy donors. Using immunoSEQ multiplex PCR, the repertoire was profiled, and TCRdb retains in-frame clones only, with some absent. The sample has around 200,000 clones, about four fifths seen once. In its sample, this clone was seen a few times. Its antigen is currently unknown. V lost 5 bases and J lost 0; bases outside the gene matches: 4. Germline V gives CDR1 SGHNT, CDR2 YENEEA. This CDR3 spans 16 amino acids. The donors were members of the roughly 130-subject validation cohort (separate from the approximately 670-subject first cohort). Whole-study findings and limits: The investigators catalogued 150 to 200 TCR beta chains as cytomegalovirus-associated.

The TCR originated in a woman between 18 and 30 years old in good health and CMV-seropositive. Sequencing used PBMCs. The chain carries TRBV11-3 and TRBJ2-2, with 9 positions matching TRBD1. DNA of the CDR3: TGTGCCAGCAGCCGGACAGGGGAAACGAACACCGGGGAGCTGTTTTTT. This encodes CASSRTGETNTGELFF.